Shown below are 9 T cell receptor beta chains from a single sample sequenced in a study of T cells expressing NK-cell markers. With the 5' RACE reads reprocessed, TCRdb shows one record per CDR3 protein and no DNA. The ten top clones account for 7.3%, within a sample of some 450,000 distinct CDR3 sequences. Sequences were obtained from blood T cells: a sorted CD56 or NKG2C T cell subset, CD4+ or CD8+ T cells, or bulk PBMC T cells (not recorded which). The receptor set was obtained from a woman between 18 and 70 years old in good health.

The rearrangement links TRBV12-3 or TRBV12-4 to TRBJ2-3; the D gene TCRdb calls, TRBD2, cannot be checked with no DNA. The CDR3 sequence is 16 residues long. The CDR3 here is CASSLETSGSGDTQYF.

This chain joins TRBV6-5 and TRBJ2-7; absent DNA, TCRdb's TRBD1 call cannot be checked. This CDR3 has 16 residues. CDR1 is MNHEY, CDR2 SVGAGI, per germline. This CDR3 is CASSYLAGTGSYEQYF.

The gene calls are TRBV7-2 and TRBJ2-7; TCRdb picks TRBD2, but there is no DNA to check that call. CDR3 length: 13 amino acids. Germline V gene data show CDR1 as SGHTA and CDR2 as FQGNSA. CDR3 region: CASNGLVDDEQYF.

V gene TRBV3-1 combines with J gene TRBJ1-6. The length of the CDR3 is 14 residues. CDR1 and CDR2 from the germline V gene are LGHDT and YNNKEL (reference sequence). The CDR3: CASSQDSGEAPLHF.

The V gene is TRBV7-6, the J gene TRBJ1-2; TCRdb gives TRBD1 as the D gene, but with no DNA this cannot be confirmed. The CDR3 totals 15 residues. Germline CDR1 reads SGHVS; CDR2 reads FNYEAQ. Here the CDR3 reads CASSLEGRGLGGYTF.

The V call is TRBV11-1, the J call TRBJ2-2; TCRdb proposes TRBD1, but this gene call is untestable without DNA. The germline V gene has CDR1 SGHAT and CDR2 FQDESV (reference sequence). The CDR3 runs 20 residues. CDR3 in amino acids: CASSFPVGSGQGTNTGELFF.

The CDR3: CASSLGGPGYGYTF. V usage is TRBV5-1 and J usage is TRBJ1-2. The CDR3 spans 14 residues. In germline, CDR1 is SGHRS, CDR2 YFSETQ.

This chain links TRBV28 with TRBJ1-1. The CDR3 length is 15 residues. Germline V CDR1 and CDR2: MDHEN, SYDVKM. CDR3 residues: CASTSLEVPNTEAFF. Using reference TRBV28 and TRBJ1-1 for the parts outside the CDR3, the full variable domain is DVKVTQSSRYLVKRTGEKVFLECVQDMDHENMFWYRQDPGLGLRLIYFSYDVKMKEKGDIPEGYSVSREKKERFSLILESASTNQTSMYLCASTSLEVPNTEAFFGQGTRLTVV.

The chain carries TRBV12-3 or TRBV12-4 and TRBJ2-3; TCRdb designates TRBD1, a call that cannot be tested without DNA. This CDR3 spans 13 amino acids. The CDR3 sequence: CASMGQGTDTQYF.